These 29 T cell receptor beta chains came from one sample sequenced in a study of tumour-infiltrating T cells in Burkitt lymphoma. Only in-frame clones appear in the TCRdb table, and some are missing; sequencing was by immunoSEQ multiplex PCR. This table holds around 15,000 clones, 80% found once. The sequenced sample consisted of tumor tissue. The receptors shown here come from a human donor with diffuse large B-cell lymphoma.

The V gene is TRBV7-7, the J gene TRBJ2-2, with D possibly being TRBD2 (6 bases). Between the trimmed V and J ends, which lost 6 bases and 2 bases, there was a span of 13 bases. The CDR3 has 15 amino acids. Germline V CDR1 and CDR2: SSHAT, FNYEAQ (reference sequence). The chain's CDR3 is CASRAGTVNTGELFF. The CDR3, as DNA: TGTGCCAGCAGGGCCGGGACTGTCAACACCGGGGAGCTGTTTTTT.

CDR3 nucleotide sequence: TGTGCCAGCAGCATAGGGGGACTAGCGGGGGGGCGTGGGGGCACAGATACGCAGTATTTT. This codes for CASSIGGLAGGRGGTDTQYF. The chain joins TRBV9 to TRBJ2-3; 16 bases agree with TRBD2. The CDR3 is 20 amino acids. CDR1 is SGDLS and CDR2 is YYNGEE in the germline V gene. Unmatched junction bases numbered 12, after V lost 4 bases and J lost 1 base.

The chain combines TRBV19 with TRBJ2-1; TRBD1 matches 8 bases. The CDR3 sequence is 14 residues long. Losses at the gene ends were 5 bases for V and 8 bases for J; bases not matched to a gene: 8. From germline, CDR1 is LNHDA and CDR2 SQIVND (reference sequence). The CDR3 DNA reads as TGTGCCAGTAGTTATCAGGGGGCCTATGATGAGCAGTTCTTC. It yields the protein CASSYQGAYDEQFF.

This sequence joins TRBV13 and TRBJ2-5, with 7 bases fitting TRBD2. The junction had 7 bases not matched to a gene; V was cut back by 1 base and J by 5 bases. In germline, CDR1 is PRHDT, CDR2 FYEKMQ (reference sequence). The CDR3 is 15 residues long. The CDR3 region is CASSLEANGGETQYF. DNA of the CDR3: TGTGCCAGCAGCTTAGAAGCGAACGGGGGGGAGACCCAGTACTTC.

The chain has TRBV10-3 and TRBJ2-1, with D tentatively TRBD2 (6 bases). This CDR3 region has 13 residues. Trimming took off 8 bases at V and 7 bases at J, with 15 bases between the two ends. CDR1 and CDR2 (germline): ENHRY, SYGVKD. The CDR3 spells CAICAGPENEQFF. CDR3 DNA sequence: TGTGCCATCTGCGCGGGGCCGGAGAATGAGCAGTTCTTC.

The gene calls are TRBV7-2 and TRBJ2-3; 10 nucleotides line up with TRBD2. The germline V gene has CDR1 SGHTA and CDR2 FQGNSA. After removal of 5 bases from V and 3 bases from J, the junction contained 14 bases not matched to a gene. CDR3 length: 18 residues. For the CDR3, the DNA is TGTGCCAGCAGCCCTCGGTTTGGTAGCGGGAGGTTAACAGATACGCAGTATTTT. The encoded protein is CASSPRFGSGRLTDTQYF.

This chain joins TRBV19 and TRBJ1-5; no firm D call. The CDR3 sequence is 14 residues long. Germline CDR1 reads LNHDA; CDR2 reads SQIVND (reference sequence). V lost 9 bases, J lost 9 bases, and 21 bases lay in between. In DNA form, the CDR3 reads TGTGCCAGCGAGGACGGCAGTCGACTAAGGCCCCAGCATTTT. This codes for CASEDGSRLRPQHF.

This clone occurred once. The V gene is TRBV7-6, the J gene TRBJ2-7; weak D call: TRBD2 (5 bases). Trimming left V 0 bases short and J 5 bases short, with 11 bases between. The CDR3 runs 14 residues. The V gene's germline CDR1 is SGHVS and CDR2 FNYEAQ. The CDR3 spells CASSLAGEPHEQYF. In DNA, the CDR3 is TGTGCCAGCAGCTTAGCCGGGGAGCCCCACGAGCAGTACTTC.

The chain links TRBV7-9 to TRBJ1-1; D perhaps matches TRBD1 (6 bases). Germline V CDR1 and CDR2: SEHNR, FQNEAQ (reference sequence). This CDR3 region has 12 residues. Trimming took 5 bases from V and 3 from J, leaving 7 bases between them. The CDR3 here is CASSPGDTEAFF. Written as DNA, the CDR3 is TGTGCCAGCAGCCCAGGGGACACTGAAGCTTTCTTT.

A note on this clone: Other DNA sequences in this sample translate to the same CDR3. The chain joins TRBV20-1 to TRBJ2-1; D uncertain. CDR3 length: 10 amino acids. Germline values: CDR1 DFQATT, CDR2 SNEGSKA (reference sequence). Trimming cost V 3 bases and J 3 bases, with 0 bases left between them. The DNA for the CDR3 is TGCAGTGCTAGCTACAATGAGCAGTTCTTC. It yields the protein CSASYNEQFF.

The chain is built from TRBV14 and TRBJ1-4; no firm D call. Germline CDR1 and CDR2: SGHDN and FVKESK. This CDR3 contains 17 residues. Trimming removed 4 bases from V and 0 bases from J, with 15 bases in between. The CDR3 nucleotides are TGTGCCAGCAGCCCCCTGGGGTGGCAGGCAACTAATGAAAAACTGTTTTTT. Its translation: CASSPLGWQATNEKLFF. The complete variable domain, with remaining parts taken from reference TRBV14 and TRBJ1-4, reads EAGVTQFPSHSVIEKGQTVTLRCDPISGHDNLYWYRRVMGKEIKFLLHFVKESKQDESGMPNNRFLAERTGGTYSTLKVQPAELEDSGVYFCASSPLGWQATNEKLFFGSGTQLSVL.

V gene TRBV19 combines with J gene TRBJ1-6; no clear D gene. The V gene lost 6 bases and the J gene lost 8 bases, with 14 bases spanning the gap. Germline V CDR1 and CDR2: LNHDA, SQIVND (reference sequence). The CDR3 totals 14 residues. CDR3 amino acids: CASSERGIDSPLHF. DNA of the CDR3: TGTGCCAGTAGCGAGAGAGGTATTGATTCACCCCTCCACTTT.

Only one count was recorded for this clone. The chain couples TRBV29-1 to TRBJ1-4, with D unresolved. Deletions cut 4 bases from V and 6 bases from J, with 9 bases between. Germline V CDR1 and CDR2: SQVTM, ANQGSEA. The CDR3 runs to 12 residues. The CDR3 coding sequence is TGCAGCGTTGCATCGAGGGATGAAAAACTGTTTTTT. It yields the protein CSVASRDEKLFF.

The CDR3 loop reads CASSQAPGQLYEQYF. DNA for the CDR3: TGCGCCAGCAGCCAAGCTCCGGGACAGCTGTACGAGCAGTACTTC. This chain connects TRBV4-3 to TRBJ2-7; TRBD1 agrees at 7 bases. The CDR3 totals 15 residues. With V trimmed by 1 base and J by 4 bases, 7 bases remained unmatched. The V gene's germline CDR1 is LGHNA and CDR2 YSLEER.

The chain carries TRBV7-6 and TRBJ1-3, with D uncertain. V shed 5 bases and J shed 1 base, with 15 bases lying between them. The CDR3 length is 16 residues. Germline-derived CDR1 and CDR2 are SGHVS and FNYEAQ. DNA of the CDR3: TGTGCCAGCAGCCTAGTGGAGTCTGCATCTGGAAACACCATATATTTT. Translated, it gives CASSLVESASGNTIYF.

CDR3 amino acids: CASSPVGQINEKLFF. The CDR3 DNA follows: TGTGCCAGCAGCCCCGTCGGGCAGATTAATGAAAAACTGTTTTTT. The V gene is TRBV9, the J gene TRBJ1-4; D gene unclear. CDR3 length: 15 residues. Trimming pared 4 bases from V and 4 bases from J, leaving 14 bases between. The V gene's germline CDR1 is SGDLS and CDR2 YYNGEE.

The V call is TRBV7-9, the J call TRBJ1-1; D uncertain. V lost 5 bases to trimming and J lost 7 bases, with 11 bases between them. This CDR3 has 12 residues. Germline lookup yields CDR1 SEHNR and CDR2 FQNEAQ (reference sequence). CDR3 coding DNA: TGTGCCAGCAGCCCAAATTGGGATGAAGCTTTCTTT. Protein sequence: CASSPNWDEAFF.

V is TRBV19 and J is TRBJ2-2; D is possibly TRBD1 (5 bases). V was shortened by 1 base and J by 6 bases, with 18 bases between the two germline ends. Germline CDR1 and CDR2: LNHDA and SQIVND (reference sequence). CDR3 length: 17 amino acids. As DNA, the CDR3 is TGTGCCAGTAGTATAGGGCCTTGGGATTCCAGGGCCGGGGAGCTGTTTTTT. It encodes CASSIGPWDSRAGELFF.

The chain has TRBV4-1 and TRBJ2-7; D is uncertain. This CDR3 is 15 amino acids long. Trimming pared 0 bases from V and 1 base from J, leaving 10 bases between. Germline V gives CDR1 MGHRA, CDR2 YSYEKL. This chain's CDR3 is CASSQDFGRSYEQYF. DNA of the CDR3: TGCGCCAGCAGCCAAGATTTCGGCAGATCCTACGAGCAGTACTTC.

V and J are TRBV5-5 and TRBJ2-3; TRBD2 matches 11 bases. The length of the CDR3 is 16 residues. Germline trimming cut 4 bases from V and 2 bases from J; bases unmatched to any gene: 6. The germline V gene encodes CDR1 SGHKS and CDR2 YYEKEE (reference sequence). The CDR3 loop reads CASSRGTSGFTDTQYF. The CDR3, as DNA: TGTGCCAGCAGCCGTGGGACTAGCGGATTCACAGATACGCAGTATTTT.

V and J are TRBV7-2 and TRBJ2-3; no clear D. Germline loops: CDR1 SGHTA, CDR2 FQGNSA. The CDR3 consists of 14 residues. Trimming removed 4 bases from V and 4 bases from J, with 12 bases in between. CDR3 residues: CASSYALGSDTQYF. The CDR3 DNA reads as TGTGCCAGCAGCTACGCCCTGGGGTCAGATACGCAGTATTTT. The full variable domain, completed using reference TRBV7-2 and TRBJ2-3, is GAGVSQSPSNKVTEKGKDVELRCDPISGHTALYWYRQSLGQGLEFLIYFQGNSAPDKSGLPSDRFSAERTGGSVSTLTIQRTQQEDSAVYLCASSYALGSDTQYFGPGTRLTVL.

V and J are TRBV19 and TRBJ2-7; D not certain. CDR1 is LNHDA and CDR2 is SQIVND in the germline V gene (reference sequence). The V end was cut by 0 bases, the J end by 6 bases, with 12 bases between. The CDR3 is 14 amino acids. The CDR3 sequence: CASSIEGSTGEQYF. DNA of the CDR3: TGTGCCAGTAGTATAGAAGGGTCAACGGGCGAGCAGTACTTC.

This rearrangement joins TRBV19 to TRBJ1-2; D possibly corresponds to TRBD1 (5 bases). V was shortened by 6 bases and J by 8 bases, with 10 bases between the two germline ends. CDR3 size: 11 residues. Germline CDR1 LNHDA, CDR2 SQIVND (reference sequence). CDR3 sequence reads: CASSGGRGYTF. CDR3 nucleotide sequence: TGTGCCAGTAGCGGGGGACGCGGCTACACCTTC. The full variable domain, in which reference TRBV19 and TRBJ1-2 provide the parts outside the CDR3, is DGGITQSPKYLFRKEGQNVTLSCEQNLNHDAMYWYRQDPGQGLRLIYYSQIVNDFQKGDIAEGYSVSREKKESFPLTVTSAQKNPTAFYLCASSGGRGYTFGSGTRLTVV.

This chain connects TRBV18 to TRBJ1-5; possibly TRBD1 for D (5 bases). CDR1 is KGHSH, CDR2 LQKENI, per germline. The CDR3 loop spans 16 amino acids. Trimming removed 3 bases at V and 1 base at J, with 13 bases between. CDR3 nucleotide sequence: TGTGCCAGCTCACCCAGGGTTCTGGTAAGCAATCAGCCCCAGCATTTT. Its protein is CASSPRVLVSNQPQHF.

The chain couples TRBV2 to TRBJ2-3; D is possibly TRBD2 (6 bases). This CDR3 region has 15 residues. Germline V lookup: CDR1 SNHLY, CDR2 FYNNEI. Trimming took off 7 bases at V and 2 bases at J, with 16 bases between the two ends. DNA of the CDR3: TGTGCCAGCACCGCCGGAGGGAGTGTCACAGATACGCAGTATTTT. This codes for CASTAGGSVTDTQYF.

The gene calls are TRBV13 and TRBJ2-3; TRBD1 agrees at 8 bases. Germline trimming cut 4 bases from V and 1 base from J; bases unmatched to any gene: 19. This CDR3 has 20 amino acids. Germline V CDR1 and CDR2: PRHDT, FYEKMQ (reference sequence). The CDR3 sequence: CASSSPGTGPSGVGTDTQYF. The CDR3 DNA follows: TGTGCCAGCAGCTCACCCGGGACAGGCCCTTCTGGGGTTGGCACAGATACGCAGTATTTT.

The chain is built from TRBV2 and TRBJ2-5; D possibly matches TRBD1 or TRBD2 (5 bases each). The CDR3 covers 12 residues. The V end was cut by 7 bases, the J end by 1 base, with 7 bases between. Per the germline V gene, CDR1 is SNHLY and CDR2 is FYNNEI. The CDR3 coding sequence is TGTGCCAGCAAGGGGAGCCAAGAGACCCAGTACTTC. As protein: CASKGSQETQYF.

The chain is built from TRBV29-1 and TRBJ2-1, with 9 bases that match TRBD1. The CDR3 covers 12 residues. The J segment lost 10 bases and the V segment lost 7 bases, leaving 8 bases of the junction unmatched. CDR1 and CDR2 (germline): SQVTM, ANQGSEA. This chain's CDR3 is CSASGQGFEQFF. CDR3 DNA sequence: TGCAGCGCCTCGGGACAGGGCTTCGAGCAGTTCTTC.

This sequence joins TRBV25-1 and TRBJ2-6; 8 nucleotides align to TRBD1. The germline V gene has CDR1 MGHDK and CDR2 SYGVNS. The CDR3 is made up of 18 amino acids. Trimming at V came to 5 bases and at J to 0 bases, leaving 9 bases not matched to a gene. The DNA for the CDR3 is TGTGCCAGCAGTTACCGGGACAGGAAGCTCTCTGGGGCCAACGTCCTGACTTTC. This translates into CASSYRDRKLSGANVLTF.